This T cell receptor (beta chain) was recovered during a study of post-analysis software for immune sequencing data. Overall study: Disease trajectories encompassed relapsing-remitting, secondary progressive and progressive-relapsing multiple sclerosis. General study points: About 5 TRBV segments occurring more often in patients than controls included TRBV5-6, TRBV5-1 and TRBV20-1. Multiple sclerosis patients had significantly lower normalized Chao1 diversity than controls.

Germline V gene data show CDR1 as DFQATT and CDR2 as SNEGSKA (reference sequence). CDR3 length: 14 residues. Trimming removed 2 bases at V and 1 base at J, with 12 bases between. This clonotype turned up a few times. What it binds is not known. Presence of unique molecular identifiers characterized the TCR beta cDNA libraries. One entry per CDR3 protein results from TCRdb running MiXCR on the PCR reads. Here the sample spans fewer than 850,000 distinct CDR3 sequences, 40% to 55% being singletons. This sequence was found in a girl aged 5 to 17 with multiple sclerosis. The V call is TRBV20-1, the J call TRBJ2-7; the D gene could be TRBD1 or TRBD2 (5 bases each). Specimen: blood. CDR3 sequence: CSARPPGPSYEQYF. CDR3 nucleotides: TGCAGTGCTAGACCTCCGGGACCTTCCTACGAGCAGTACTTC.